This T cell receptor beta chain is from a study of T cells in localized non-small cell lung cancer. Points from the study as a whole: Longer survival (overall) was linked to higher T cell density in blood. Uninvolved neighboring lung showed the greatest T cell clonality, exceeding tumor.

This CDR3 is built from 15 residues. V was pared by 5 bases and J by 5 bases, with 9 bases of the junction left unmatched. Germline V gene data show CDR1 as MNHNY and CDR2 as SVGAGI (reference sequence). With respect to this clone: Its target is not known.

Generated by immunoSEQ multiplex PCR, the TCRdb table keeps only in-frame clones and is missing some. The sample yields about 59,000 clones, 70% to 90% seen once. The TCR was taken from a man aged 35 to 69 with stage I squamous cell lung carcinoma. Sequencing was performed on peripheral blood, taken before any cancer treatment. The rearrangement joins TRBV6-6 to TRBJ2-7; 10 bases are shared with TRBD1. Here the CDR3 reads CASSPPGQGNHEQYF. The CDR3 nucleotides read TGTGCCAGCAGTCCGCCGGGACAGGGGAACCACGAGCAGTACTTC.